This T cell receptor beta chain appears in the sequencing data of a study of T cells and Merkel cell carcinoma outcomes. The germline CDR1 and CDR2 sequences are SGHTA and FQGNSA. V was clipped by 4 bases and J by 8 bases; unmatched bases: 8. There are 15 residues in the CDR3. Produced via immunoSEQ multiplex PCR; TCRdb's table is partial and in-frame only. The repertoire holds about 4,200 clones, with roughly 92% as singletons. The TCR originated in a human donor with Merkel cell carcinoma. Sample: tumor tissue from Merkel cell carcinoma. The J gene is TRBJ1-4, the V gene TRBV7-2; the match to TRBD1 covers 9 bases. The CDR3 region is CASSSDRGFTEKLFF. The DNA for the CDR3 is TGTGCCAGCAGCTCCGACAGGGGGTTTACGGAAAAACTGTTTTTT.